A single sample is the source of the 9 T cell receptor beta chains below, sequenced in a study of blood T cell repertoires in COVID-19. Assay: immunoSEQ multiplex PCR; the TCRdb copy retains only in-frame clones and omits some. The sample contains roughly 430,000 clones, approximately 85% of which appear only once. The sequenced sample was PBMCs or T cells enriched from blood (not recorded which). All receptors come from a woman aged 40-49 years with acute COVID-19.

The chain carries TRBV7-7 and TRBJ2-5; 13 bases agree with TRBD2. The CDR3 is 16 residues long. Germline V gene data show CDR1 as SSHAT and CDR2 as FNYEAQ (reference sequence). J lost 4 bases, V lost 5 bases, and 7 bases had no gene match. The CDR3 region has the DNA TGTGCCAGCAGCCGCACTAGCGGGGGGGCGGGAGAGACCCAGTACTTC. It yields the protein CASSRTSGGAGETQYF.

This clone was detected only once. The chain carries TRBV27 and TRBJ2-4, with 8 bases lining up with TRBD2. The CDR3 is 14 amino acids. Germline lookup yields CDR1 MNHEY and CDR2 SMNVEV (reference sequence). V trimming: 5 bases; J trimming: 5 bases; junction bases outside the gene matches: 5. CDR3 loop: CASSPPGGQNIQYF. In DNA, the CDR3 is TGTGCCAGCAGTCCGCCGGGGGGGCAAAACATTCAGTACTTC.

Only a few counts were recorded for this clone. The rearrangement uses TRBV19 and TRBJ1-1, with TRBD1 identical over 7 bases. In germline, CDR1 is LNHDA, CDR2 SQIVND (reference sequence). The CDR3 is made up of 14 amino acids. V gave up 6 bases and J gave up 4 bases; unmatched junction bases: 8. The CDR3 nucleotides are TGTGCCAGTAGCTACCACAGGGGAGGCACTGAAGCTTTCTTT. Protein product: CASSYHRGGTEAFF.

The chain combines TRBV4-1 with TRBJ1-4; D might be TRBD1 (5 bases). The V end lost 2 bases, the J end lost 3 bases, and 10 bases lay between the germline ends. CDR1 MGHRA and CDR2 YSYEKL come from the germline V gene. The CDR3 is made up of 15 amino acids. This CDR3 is CASSQFAGSNEKLFF. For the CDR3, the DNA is TGCGCCAGCAGCCAATTTGCAGGGTCTAATGAAAAACTGTTTTTT.

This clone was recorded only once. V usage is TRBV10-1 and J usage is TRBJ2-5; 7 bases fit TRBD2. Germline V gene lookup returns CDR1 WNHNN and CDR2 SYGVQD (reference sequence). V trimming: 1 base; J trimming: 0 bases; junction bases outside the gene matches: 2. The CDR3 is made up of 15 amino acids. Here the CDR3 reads CASSEWRGNQETQYF. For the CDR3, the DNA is TGCGCCAGCAGTGAGTGGCGGGGGAACCAAGAGACCCAGTACTTC.

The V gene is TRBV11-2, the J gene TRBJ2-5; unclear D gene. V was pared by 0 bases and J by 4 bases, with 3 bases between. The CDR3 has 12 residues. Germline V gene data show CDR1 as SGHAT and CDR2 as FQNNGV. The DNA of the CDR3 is TGTGCCAGCAGCTTAGACGGAGAGACCCAGTACTTC. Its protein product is CASSLDGETQYF. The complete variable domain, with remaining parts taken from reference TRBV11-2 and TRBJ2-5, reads EAGVAQSPRYKIIEKRQSVAFWCNPISGHATLYWYQQILGQGPKLLIQFQNNGVVDDSQLPKDRFSAERLKGVDSTLKIQPAKLEDSAVYLCASSLDGETQYFGPGTRLLVL.

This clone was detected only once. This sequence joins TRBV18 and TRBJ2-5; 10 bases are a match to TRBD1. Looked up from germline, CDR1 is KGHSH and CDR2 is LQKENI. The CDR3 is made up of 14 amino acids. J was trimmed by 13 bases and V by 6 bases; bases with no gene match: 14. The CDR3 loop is CASSPGGGQGTRYF. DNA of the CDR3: TGTGCCAGCTCCCCAGGAGGGGGACAGGGGACGCGGTACTTC.

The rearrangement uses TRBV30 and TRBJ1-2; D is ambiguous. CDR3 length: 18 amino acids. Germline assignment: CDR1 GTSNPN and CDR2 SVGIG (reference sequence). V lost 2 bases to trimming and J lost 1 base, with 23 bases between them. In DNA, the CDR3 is TGTGCCTGGAGTCCCCCGCTTCTCATACAGACACTTAACTATGGCTACACCTTC. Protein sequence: CAWSPPLLIQTLNYGYTF.

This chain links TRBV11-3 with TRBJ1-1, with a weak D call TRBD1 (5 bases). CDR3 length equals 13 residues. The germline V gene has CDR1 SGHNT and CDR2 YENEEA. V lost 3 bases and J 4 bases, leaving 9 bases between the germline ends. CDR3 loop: CASSFSGGTEAFF. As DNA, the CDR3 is TGTGCCAGCAGCTTTTCGGGGGGCACTGAAGCTTTCTTT.